This T cell receptor beta chain came from a study of shared clonotypes between healthy human individuals. Study details: Aged 18 to 49, the donors were a couple of women and a few men. General observations from the study: The study found about 5% of naive CD4 clonotypes shared across a handful of donors.

The CDR3 is 18 residues long. Germline V gene lookup returns CDR1 MNHEY and CDR2 SMNVEV (reference sequence). The J segment lost 3 bases and the V segment lost 1 base, leaving 9 bases of the junction unmatched. A remark on this clone: Its target is not known.

Libraries were prepared by immunoSEQ multiplex PCR; TCRdb keeps only in-frame clonotypes and omits some of them. The sample has approximately 2.5 million clones; approximately 93% are singletons. The sequencing sample was made of naive CD4+ T cells from PBMCs. Subset reported: CD45RA+ positively selected. This clonotype was obtained from a man aged 18 to 30 in good health. Some clones in this sample may be carry-over from other donors' samples. The V call is TRBV27, the J call TRBJ1-5, with 10 positions matching TRBD1. CDR3: CASSLYGGTGEYNQPQHF. CDR3 sequence (DNA): TGTGCCAGCAGTTTATATGGGGGGACAGGGGAGTACAATCAGCCCCAGCATTTT.